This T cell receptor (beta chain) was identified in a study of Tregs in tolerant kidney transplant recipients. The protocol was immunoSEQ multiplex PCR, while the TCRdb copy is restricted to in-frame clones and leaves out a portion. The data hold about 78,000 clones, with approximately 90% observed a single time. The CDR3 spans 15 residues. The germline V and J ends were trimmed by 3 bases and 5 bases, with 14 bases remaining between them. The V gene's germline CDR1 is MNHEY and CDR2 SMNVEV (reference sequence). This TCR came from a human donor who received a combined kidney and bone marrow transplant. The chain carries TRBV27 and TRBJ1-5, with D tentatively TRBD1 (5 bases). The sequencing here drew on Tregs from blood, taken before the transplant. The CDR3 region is CASSLGGRADQPQHF. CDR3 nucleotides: TGTGCCAGCAGTTTGGGCGGCAGGGCCGATCAGCCCCAGCATTTT.